One sample yielded the 21 T cell receptor beta chains listed below, sequenced in a study of T-cell reconstitution after alpha-beta-depleted transplantation in children. The TCRbeta library incorporated unique molecular identifiers. Via MiXCR, TCRdb re-called the PCR reads, giving one row per CDR3 protein. The sample contains roughly 200,000 distinct CDR3 sequences, 11% of which appear only once. Sequencing used PBMCs, obtained before TCRalphabeta/CD19-depleted stem cell transplant. The receptor source for this set is a child younger than two with acute myeloid leukemia, due to receive a stem cell transplant.

This clonotype turned up a few times. The chain carries TRBV12-3 or TRBV12-4 and TRBJ2-4, with 7 bases aligning to TRBD2. The CDR3 totals 14 residues. Germline trimming cut 7 bases from V and 1 base from J; bases unmatched to any gene: 4. The CDR3 protein is CASNWGGAKNIQYF. For the CDR3, the DNA is TGTGCCAGCAATTGGGGGGGGGCCAAAAACATTCAGTACTTC.

This clonotype has at least ten counts. The chain recombines TRBV7-2 with TRBJ2-5; 7 nucleotides align to TRBD2. Germline V CDR1 and CDR2: SGHTA, FQGNSA. The V gene end was trimmed by 3 bases and the J gene end by 6 bases; junction bases not matched to a gene: 7. This CDR3 is 14 amino acids long. In DNA, the CDR3 is TGTGCCAGCAGCTTCGCGGGAGAAGTGAAGACCCAGTACTTC. Amino acid sequence: CASSFAGEVKTQYF.

This chain joins TRBV11-3 and TRBJ2-5; D not resolved. The CDR3 has 13 amino acids. V was clipped by 5 bases and J by 1 base, with 8 bases between them. Germline-derived CDR1 and CDR2 are SGHNT and YENEEA. DNA of the CDR3: TGTGCCAGCAGCCGGAATTCCCAAGAGACCCAGTACTTC. Encoded protein: CASSRNSQETQYF.

This clonotype was counted at least ten times. The chain has TRBV11-2 and TRBJ2-5; a possible D gene is TRBD1 (7 bases). The germline V gene encodes CDR1 SGHAT and CDR2 FQNNGV. CDR3 length: 15 residues. V shed 6 bases and J shed 0 bases, with 14 bases lying between them. The CDR3 DNA follows: TGTGCCAGCAGTTGGACAGGAGGGGACCAAGAGACCCAGTACTTC. The encoded protein is CASSWTGGDQETQYF.

This clonotype was counted at least ten times. The rearrangement joins TRBV20-1 to TRBJ1-1; 7 positions agree with TRBD1. CDR3 size: 15 residues. V trimming: 0 bases; J trimming: 4 bases; junction bases outside the gene matches: 8. Germline assignment: CDR1 DFQATT and CDR2 SNEGSKA (reference sequence). This chain's CDR3 is CSARDRAGGITEAFF. CDR3 sequence (DNA): TGCAGTGCTAGAGATCGGGCAGGGGGTATCACTGAAGCTTTCTTT.

About this clonotype itself: One base away lies a much larger clone, so this may be a sequencing read error. The chain employs TRBV30 and TRBJ1-5, with D maybe TRBD1 (6 bases). Per the germline V gene, CDR1 is GTSNPN and CDR2 is SVGIG (reference sequence). The CDR3 runs to 12 residues. The CDR3 protein is CASSTGNRPQHF. CDR3 sequence (DNA): TGTGCCTCCTCGACAGGCAATCGGCCCCAGCATTTT.

This clonotype was recorded many times. CDR3 bases: TGTGCCTGGAGTGAGGGGAGCTCCTACAATGAGCAGTTCTTC. Its translation: CAWSEGSSYNEQFF. V usage is TRBV30 and J usage is TRBJ2-1; D possibly matches TRBD1 or TRBD2 (5 bases each). The CDR3 is made up of 14 amino acids. Trimming removed 1 base at V and 0 bases at J, with 7 bases between. Germline V CDR1 and CDR2: GTSNPN, SVGIG (reference sequence).

The sample holds many counts of this clonotype. The chain employs TRBV6-4 and TRBJ2-3; tentative D call: TRBD2 (6 bases). Germline V gene data show CDR1 as MRHNA and CDR2 as SNTAGT. V was pared by 3 bases and J by 4 bases, with 14 bases between. The CDR3 runs 15 residues. As DNA, the CDR3 is TGTGCCAGCAGTGATGGGCGGGGTGCCCCAGATACGCAGTATTTT. Residues: CASSDGRGAPDTQYF.

This clonotype was seen ten or more times. The genes are TRBV20-1 and TRBJ2-3; tentative D call: TRBD1 (5 bases). Germline CDR1 DFQATT, CDR2 SNEGSKA (reference sequence). This CDR3 has 13 amino acids. Trimming shortened V by 4 bases and J by 2 bases, and 10 bases separated the two germline ends. CDR3: CSAMLTATDTQYF. DNA of the CDR3: TGCAGTGCTATGCTGACAGCCACAGATACGCAGTATTTT.

V is TRBV4-3 and J is TRBJ2-5; perhaps TRBD2 as D (5 bases). Germline CDR1 and CDR2: LGHNA and YSLEER. Trimming took 1 base from V and 9 from J, leaving 12 bases between them. This CDR3 has 13 amino acids. Here the CDR3 reads CASSQVIEAAQYF. The CDR3 nucleotides are TGCGCCAGCAGCCAAGTAATAGAAGCGGCCCAGTACTTC.

The chain employs TRBV28 and TRBJ1-5; a possible D gene is TRBD1 (6 bases). V lost 6 bases to trimming and J lost 4 bases, with 16 bases between them. Germline lookup yields CDR1 MDHEN and CDR2 SYDVKM. The CDR3 consists of 15 residues. This CDR3 is CASRGASGGNQPQHF. Written as DNA, the CDR3 is TGTGCCAGCAGGGGGGCGTCGGGGGGGAATCAGCCCCAGCATTTT.

This clonotype was recorded at least ten times. The rearrangement joins TRBV11-2 to TRBJ1-1, with D tentatively TRBD1 (5 bases). CDR1 and CDR2 from the germline V gene are SGHAT and FQNNGV. V was trimmed by 0 bases and J by 3 bases, leaving 8 bases between them. The length of the CDR3 is 14 residues. The CDR3 bases are TGTGCCAGCAGCTTAGATTGGGGGGACACTGAAGCTTTCTTT. Its translation: CASSLDWGDTEAFF. Complete variable domain (other parts from reference TRBV11-2 and TRBJ1-1): EAGVAQSPRYKIIEKRQSVAFWCNPISGHATLYWYQQILGQGPKLLIQFQNNGVVDDSQLPKDRFSAERLKGVDSTLKIQPAKLEDSAVYLCASSLDWGDTEAFFGQGTRLTVV.

This clonotype has only a few counts. V gene TRBV3-1 combines with J gene TRBJ1-1, with D maybe TRBD1 (6 bases). Germline lookup yields CDR1 LGHDT and CDR2 YNNKEL (reference sequence). The CDR3 has 12 residues. The V end lost 4 bases, the J end lost 5 bases, and 8 bases lay between the germline ends. The CDR3 sequence: CASSPGQTEAFF. Written as DNA, the CDR3 is TGTGCCAGCAGCCCGGGACAAACTGAAGCTTTCTTT. Variable domain in full (rest from reference TRBV3-1 and TRBJ1-1): DTAVSQTPKYLVTQMGNDKSIKCEQNLGHDTMYWYKQDSKKFLKIMFSYNNKELIINETVPNRFSPKSPDKAHLNLHINSLELGDSAVYFCASSPGQTEAFFGQGTRLTVV.

As regards this clonotype: Being one base from a much bigger clone, this may be a read error. The V gene is TRBV11-3, the J gene TRBJ2-1; maybe TRBD2 (5 bases). The CDR3 is 13 amino acids. CDR1 and CDR2 (germline): SGHNT, YENEEA. Trimming left V 7 bases short and J 9 bases short, with 16 bases between. The CDR3, as DNA: TGTGCCAGCATCTCTGCCCGGCTAGCTGAGCAGTTCTTC. Protein product: CASISARLAEQFF.

This clonotype was counted many times. V and J are TRBV4-3 and TRBJ2-1; maybe TRBD2 (6 bases). V was clipped by 0 bases and J by 7 bases, with 13 bases between them. The V gene's germline CDR1 is LGHNA and CDR2 YSLEER. This CDR3 has 15 amino acids. CDR3 nucleotide sequence: TGCGCCAGCAGCCAAGAGCGGGGCTTTGGTAATGAGCAGTTCTTC. This translates into CASSQERGFGNEQFF.

This clonotype was seen ten or more times. This sequence joins TRBV30 and TRBJ2-5; perhaps TRBD1 as D (5 bases). The CDR3 is 13 amino acids. Deletions cut 2 bases from V and 2 bases from J, with 9 bases between. CDR1 is GTSNPN, CDR2 SVGIG, per germline (reference sequence). CDR3 amino acids: CAWSQTVQETQYF. The CDR3 coding sequence is TGTGCCTGGAGTCAGACAGTTCAAGAGACCCAGTACTTC. Full variable domain (missing parts from reference TRBV30 and TRBJ2-5): SQTIHQWPATLVQPVGSPLSLECTVEGTSNPNLYWYRQAAGRGLQLLFYSVGIGQISSEVPQNLSASRPQDRQFILSSKKLLLSDSGFYLCAWSQTVQETQYFGPGTRLLVL.

The V call is TRBV5-1, the J call TRBJ1-1, with D perhaps matching TRBD1 (5 bases). The V and J ends lost 4 bases and 3 bases respectively, with 10 bases between them. The CDR3 is 13 amino acids. From germline, CDR1 is SGHRS and CDR2 YFSETQ. The CDR3 DNA reads as TGCGCCAGCAGCGCAGGGTATGACACTGAAGCTTTCTTT. This encodes CASSAGYDTEAFF. Filled out from reference TRBV5-1 and TRBJ1-1, the complete variable domain reads KAGVTQTPRYLIKTRGQQVTLSCSPISGHRSVSWYQQTPGQGLQFLFEYFSETQRNKGNFPGRFSGRQFSNSRSEMNVSTLELGDSALYLCASSAGYDTEAFFGQGTRLTVV.

This clonotype was seen repeatedly, ten times or more. The rearrangement joins TRBV29-1 to TRBJ2-1; tentatively, D is TRBD1 (6 bases). Trimming removed 7 bases at V and 5 bases at J, with 18 bases between. This CDR3 is built from 14 residues. Per the germline V gene, CDR1 is SQVTM and CDR2 is ANQGSEA. CDR3 nucleotide sequence: TGCAGCGCCGATGCTTGGGCAGGGGACAATGAGCAGTTCTTC. Its translation is CSADAWAGDNEQFF.

This clonotype was detected many times. In DNA form, the CDR3 reads TGCGCCAGCAGCTTGGGGGGTAAATTCACAGATACGCAGTATTTT. Translated: CASSLGGKFTDTQYF. J is TRBJ2-3 and V is TRBV5-1; D ambiguous. The CDR3 has 15 amino acids. Germline V gene sequence: CDR1 SGHRS, CDR2 YFSETQ. V lost 0 bases and J lost 2, with 10 bases in between.

This clonotype was counted a few times. CDR3 loop: CASSLEGRNNEQFF. As DNA, the CDR3 is TGCGCCAGCAGCTTGGAGGGCAGAAACAATGAGCAGTTCTTC. This chain uses TRBV5-1 with TRBJ2-1, with D hard to call. The length of the CDR3 is 14 residues. CDR1 is SGHRS, CDR2 YFSETQ, per germline. V dropped 0 bases and J dropped 5 bases, with 9 bases sitting between them.

The table lists this clonotype with many counts. V usage is TRBV5-1 and J usage is TRBJ2-5; 10 positions agree with TRBD2. J lost 2 bases, V lost 3 bases, and 7 bases had no gene match. CDR3 length equals 16 residues. Germline CDR1 SGHRS, CDR2 YFSETQ. CDR3 DNA sequence: TGCGCCAGCAGCTCGCTAACTAGCGGGGTACAAGAGACCCAGTACTTC. This encodes CASSSLTSGVQETQYF.